This TCR beta chain was identified during a study of HIV-infected patients and healthy controls. Findings and limits, study-wide: Significant mean usage differences between HIV-infected patients and controls involved eight alpha and eight beta V genes.

Whole blood was used without fractionation, so all unsorted peripheral T cells were included. About this clonotype: Antigen unknown.

Reverse transcription used about 510 ng RNA and constant-region primers for alpha and beta. Each of the alpha and beta chains got its own library through chain-specific third strand synthesis with indices. A single primer pair per chain amplified all rearrangements, with per-molecule barcodes. The SP2 site served as the priming point for second strand synthesis. One entry per CDR3 protein results from TCRdb running MiXCR on the 5' RACE reads. The sample carries around 7,100 distinct CDR3 sequences, over 8.5% recorded once. This CDR3 has 15 residues. The germline V gene has CDR1 MGHRA and CDR2 YSYEKL. The V end was cut by 0 bases, the J end by 9 bases, with 17 bases between.

The clonotype comes from an adult with HIV infection. The starting material was blood, obtained before antiretroviral therapy. The rearrangement joins TRBV4-1 to TRBJ2-5; a possible D gene is TRBD1 (5 bases). CDR3 in DNA: TGCGCCAGCAGCCAAGAGATGAGCTTTTTAGGGGCCCAGTACTTC. This encodes CASSQEMSFLGAQYF.